One sample yielded the 13 T cell receptor beta chains listed below, sequenced in a study of T cell responses to AZD1222 COVID-19 vaccine. Clones were read by immunoSEQ multiplex PCR, and TCRdb kept only the in-frame ones, dropping some. Here the sample spans approximately 74,000 clones, around 90% being singletons. This sample comprised peripheral blood, obtained 28 days after the second AZD1222 dose. Receptor source: an adult who received the AZD1222 COVID-19 vaccine.

The rearrangement uses TRBV19 and TRBJ2-1; the D call may be TRBD1 or TRBD2 (7 bases each). This CDR3 is 16 amino acids long. The V gene lost 2 bases and the J gene lost 4 bases, with 15 bases spanning the gap. Germline V gives CDR1 LNHDA, CDR2 SQIVND (reference sequence). The CDR3 is CASSILGGGGYNEQFF. The CDR3 region has the DNA TGTGCCAGTAGTATATTGGGAGGGGGCGGGTACAATGAGCAGTTCTTC. The full variable domain, completed using reference TRBV19 and TRBJ2-1, is DGGITQSPKYLFRKEGQNVTLSCEQNLNHDAMYWYRQDPGQGLRLIYYSQIVNDFQKGDIAEGYSVSREKKESFPLTVTSAQKNPTAFYLCASSILGGGGYNEQFFGPGTRLTVL.

The chain employs TRBV11-2 and TRBJ2-1; 14 nucleotides line up with TRBD2. Trimming cost V 4 bases and J 7 bases; bases outside gene matches: 3. The CDR3 is made up of 15 amino acids. The V gene's germline CDR1 is SGHAT and CDR2 FQNNGV. DNA of the CDR3: TGTGCCAGCAGCTCCAGGACTAGCGGGGGGAATGAGCAGTTCTTC. It encodes CASSSRTSGGNEQFF.

The genes are TRBV11-2 and TRBJ2-5; 9 bases map to TRBD2. Trimming removed 1 base from V and 2 bases from J; junction bases left unmatched: 8. The length of the CDR3 is 17 residues. The germline CDR1 and CDR2 sequences are SGHAT and FQNNGV. CDR3 amino acids: CASSLVQGTSWQETQYF. In nucleotides, the CDR3 is TGTGCCAGCAGCTTAGTTCAAGGGACTAGCTGGCAAGAGACCCAGTACTTC.

The rearrangement links TRBV2 to TRBJ1-4; D not certain. Trimming left V 2 bases short and J 2 bases short, with 6 bases between. Germline V gene lookup returns CDR1 SNHLY and CDR2 FYNNEI. The CDR3 sequence is 14 residues long. The CDR3 coding sequence is TGTGCCAGCAGTGAATCTGGGACTAATGAAAAACTGTTTTTT. This codes for CASSESGTNEKLFF.

This rearrangement joins TRBV7-3 to TRBJ2-3; tentative D call: TRBD1 (5 bases). This CDR3 has 14 amino acids. Germline values: CDR1 SGHTA, CDR2 FQGTGA. Trimming took 2 bases from V and 5 from J, leaving 11 bases between them. Here the CDR3 DNA reads TGTGCCAGCAGCTTAGCCGCAGGGAAAGATACGCAGTATTTT. Protein product: CASSLAAGKDTQYF.

The rearrangement links TRBV5-1 to TRBJ2-7, with D maybe TRBD2 (6 bases). CDR1 is SGHRS, CDR2 YFSETQ, per germline. V gave up 4 bases and J gave up 4 bases, with 15 bases separating them. The CDR3 runs 14 residues. The CDR3: CASSDVAATYEQYF. For the CDR3, the DNA is TGCGCCAGCAGCGACGTAGCGGCTACTTACGAGCAGTACTTC.

This clone is medium-sized (0.01 to 0.1%) in the sample. The chain combines TRBV5-4 with TRBJ1-3; D is possibly TRBD1 (5 bases). V lost 4 bases and J lost 3, with 20 bases in between. The CDR3 length is 17 residues. Germline CDR1 is SGHNT and CDR2 is YYREEE (reference sequence). The CDR3 reads CASSTDRGTGFGNTIYF. CDR3 nucleotide sequence: TGTGCCAGCAGCACCGACCGAGGGACCGGATTTGGAAACACCATATATTTT.

The genes are TRBV27 and TRBJ1-4; no reliable D call. The germline V and J ends were trimmed by 3 bases and 4 bases, with 18 bases remaining between them. Germline V gene data show CDR1 as MNHEY and CDR2 as SMNVEV (reference sequence). The CDR3 covers 17 residues. This CDR3 reads CASSFNVVRAVNEKLFF. CDR3 nucleotides: TGTGCCAGCAGTTTTAACGTAGTGCGGGCCGTTAATGAAAAACTGTTTTTT. The complete variable domain, with remaining parts taken from reference TRBV27 and TRBJ1-4, reads EAQVTQNPRYLITVTGKKLTVTCSQNMNHEYMSWYRQDPGLGLRQIYYSMNVEVTDKGDVPEGYKVSRKEKRNFPLILESPSPNQTSLYFCASSFNVVRAVNEKLFFGSGTQLSVL.

The V call is TRBV28, the J call TRBJ1-2; D is possibly TRBD1 (5 bases). Germline CDR1 is MDHEN and CDR2 is SYDVKM. The CDR3 has 17 amino acids. V shed 8 bases and J shed 7 bases, with 29 bases lying between them. CDR3 amino acids: CASAPGAGWTTGSGYTF. CDR3 coding DNA: TGTGCCAGCGCTCCCGGGGCAGGGTGGACGACGGGGAGTGGCTACACCTTC.

The chain combines TRBV30 with TRBJ2-1; TRBD2 aligns across 8 bases. The germline CDR1 and CDR2 sequences are GTSNPN and SVGIG (reference sequence). The CDR3 runs 15 residues. J was trimmed by 4 bases and V by 2 bases; bases with no gene match: 7. The CDR3 DNA reads TGTGCCTGGAGTCTCACTAGCGGAAAATACAATGAGCAGTTCTTC. Translating gives CAWSLTSGKYNEQFF. Using reference TRBV30 and TRBJ2-1 for the parts outside the CDR3, the full variable domain is SQTIHQWPATLVQPVGSPLSLECTVEGTSNPNLYWYRQAAGRGLQLLFYSVGIGQISSEVPQNLSASRPQDRQFILSSKKLLLSDSGFYLCAWSLTSGKYNEQFFGPGTRLTVL.

This clone was detected only a few times. The chain recombines TRBV7-8 with TRBJ2-2, with D possibly being TRBD2 (6 bases). Germline V lookup: CDR1 SGHVS, CDR2 FQNEAQ. Trimming cost V 8 bases and J 1 base, with 17 bases left between them. CDR3 length: 16 residues. The DNA for the CDR3 is TGTGCCAGCGCGGGCGGGGCGTCCTGGAACACCGGGGAGCTGTTTTTT. It translates to CASAGGASWNTGELFF.

V is TRBV7-2 and J is TRBJ1-1, with D perhaps TRBD1 (6 bases). Trimming took 5 bases from V and 1 from J, leaving 8 bases between them. CDR1 is SGHTA, CDR2 FQGNSA, per germline. The CDR3 covers 13 residues. The CDR3 nucleotides read TGTGCCAGCAGCAGGGGACAGAACACTGAAGCTTTCTTT. Translating gives CASSRGQNTEAFF.

J is TRBJ1-3 and V is TRBV30; D might be TRBD1 (6 bases). Germline V CDR1 and CDR2: GTSNPN, SVGIG (reference sequence). Trimming pared 0 bases from V and 3 bases from J, leaving 9 bases between. CDR3 size: 14 residues. The CDR3 protein is CAWSVGGGGNTIYF. DNA of the CDR3: TGTGCCTGGAGTGTCGGGGGCGGTGGAAACACCATATATTTT.